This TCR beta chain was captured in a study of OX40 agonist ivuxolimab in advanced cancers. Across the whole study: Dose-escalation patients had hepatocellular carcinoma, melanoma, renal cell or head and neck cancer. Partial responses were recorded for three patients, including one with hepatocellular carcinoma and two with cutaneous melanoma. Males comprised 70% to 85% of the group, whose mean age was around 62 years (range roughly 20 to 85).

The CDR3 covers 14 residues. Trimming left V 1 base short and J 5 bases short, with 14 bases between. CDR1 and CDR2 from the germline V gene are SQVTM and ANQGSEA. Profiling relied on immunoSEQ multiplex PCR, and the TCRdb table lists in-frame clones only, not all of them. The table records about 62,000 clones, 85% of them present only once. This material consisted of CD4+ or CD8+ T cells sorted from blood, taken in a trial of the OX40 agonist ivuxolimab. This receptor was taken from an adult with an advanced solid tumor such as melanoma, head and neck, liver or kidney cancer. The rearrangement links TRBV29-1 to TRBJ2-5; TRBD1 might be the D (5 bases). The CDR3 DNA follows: TGCAGCGTTGAAGGGGCAGGGTGGGATGAGACCCAGTACTTC. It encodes CSVEGAGWDETQYF.